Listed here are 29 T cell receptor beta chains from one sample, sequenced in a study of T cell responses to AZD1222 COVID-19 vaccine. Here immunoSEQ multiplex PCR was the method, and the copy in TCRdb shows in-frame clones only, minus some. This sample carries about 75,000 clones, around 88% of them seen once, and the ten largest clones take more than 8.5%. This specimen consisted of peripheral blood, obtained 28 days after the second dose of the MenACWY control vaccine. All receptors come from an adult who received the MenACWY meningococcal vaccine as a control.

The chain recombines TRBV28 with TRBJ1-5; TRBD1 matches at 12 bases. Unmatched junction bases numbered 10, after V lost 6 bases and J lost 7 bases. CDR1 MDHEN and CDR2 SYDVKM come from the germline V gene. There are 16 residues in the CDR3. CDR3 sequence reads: CASRDRDRGRGQPQHF. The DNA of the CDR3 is TGTGCCAGCAGAGACCGGGACAGGGGGCGCGGGCAGCCCCAGCATTTT.

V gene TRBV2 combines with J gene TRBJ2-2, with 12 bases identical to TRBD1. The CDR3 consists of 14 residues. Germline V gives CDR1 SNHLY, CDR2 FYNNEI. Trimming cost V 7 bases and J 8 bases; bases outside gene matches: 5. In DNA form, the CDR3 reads TGTGCCAGCAATGGGGACAGGGGGCAAGGGGAGCTGTTTTTT. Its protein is CASNGDRGQGELFF.

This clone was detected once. This chain's CDR3 is CAGGTSGGFGTDTQYF. CDR3 DNA sequence: TGTGCCGGGGGGACTAGCGGGGGGTTCGGCACAGATACGCAGTATTTT. This rearrangement joins TRBV30 to TRBJ2-3, with 15 bases fitting TRBD2. This CDR3 is 16 amino acids long. Trimming cost V 8 bases and J 1 base; bases outside gene matches: 7. Germline assignment: CDR1 GTSNPN and CDR2 SVGIG (reference sequence).

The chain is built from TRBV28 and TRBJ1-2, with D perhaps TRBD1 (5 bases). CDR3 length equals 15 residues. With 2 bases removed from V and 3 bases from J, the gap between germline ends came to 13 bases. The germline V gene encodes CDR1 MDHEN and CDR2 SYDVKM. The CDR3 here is CASSLGAASDYGYTF. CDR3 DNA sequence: TGTGCCAGCAGTTTAGGGGCGGCGTCGGACTATGGCTACACCTTC.

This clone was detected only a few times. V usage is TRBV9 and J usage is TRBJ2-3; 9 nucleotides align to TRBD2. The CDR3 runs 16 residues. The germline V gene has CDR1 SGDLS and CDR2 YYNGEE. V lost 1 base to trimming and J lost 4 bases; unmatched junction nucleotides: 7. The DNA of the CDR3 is TGTGCCAGCAGCGTAACGTCTAGCGGGGCCGCAGATACGCAGTATTTT. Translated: CASSVTSSGAADTQYF.

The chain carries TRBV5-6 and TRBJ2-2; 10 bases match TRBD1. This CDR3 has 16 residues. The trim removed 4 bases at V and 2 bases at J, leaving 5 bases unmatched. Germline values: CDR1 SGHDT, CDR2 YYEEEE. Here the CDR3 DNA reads TGTGCCAGCAGCGTTGACAGGGGGCTCAACACCGGGGAGCTGTTTTTT. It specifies CASSVDRGLNTGELFF.

The CDR3 here is CASSRTGGTISGANVLTF. CDR3 DNA: TGTGCCAGCAGTCGCACAGGGGGGACGATCTCTGGGGCCAACGTCCTGACTTTC. The gene calls are TRBV27 and TRBJ2-6; TRBD1 matches 8 bases. Germline-derived CDR1 and CDR2 are MNHEY and SMNVEV (reference sequence). The CDR3 spans 18 residues. V lost 5 bases to trimming and J lost 0 bases; unmatched junction nucleotides: 9.

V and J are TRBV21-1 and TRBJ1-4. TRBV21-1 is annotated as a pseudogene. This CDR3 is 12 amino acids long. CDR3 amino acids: CASSARREKLFF. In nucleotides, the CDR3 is TGTGCCAGCAGCGCCAGGAGAGAAAAACTGTTTTTT.

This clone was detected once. CDR3 nucleotides: TGTGCCTGGAGTGGGAGCGGGGGGGCTTACGATACGCAGTATTTT. It is translated as CAWSGSGGAYDTQYF. V gene TRBV30 combines with J gene TRBJ2-3; TRBD2 matches at 10 bases. The germline CDR1 and CDR2 sequences are GTSNPN and SVGIG (reference sequence). V shed 1 base and J 6 bases; nucleotides not matched to a gene: 7. The CDR3 spans 15 residues.

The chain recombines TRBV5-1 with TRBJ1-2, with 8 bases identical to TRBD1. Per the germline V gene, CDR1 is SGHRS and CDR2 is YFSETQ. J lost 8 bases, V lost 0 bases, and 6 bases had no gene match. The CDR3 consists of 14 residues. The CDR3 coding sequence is TGCGCCAGCAGCTTGGGTACGACAGGGGAAGGCTACACCTTC. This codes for CASSLGTTGEGYTF.

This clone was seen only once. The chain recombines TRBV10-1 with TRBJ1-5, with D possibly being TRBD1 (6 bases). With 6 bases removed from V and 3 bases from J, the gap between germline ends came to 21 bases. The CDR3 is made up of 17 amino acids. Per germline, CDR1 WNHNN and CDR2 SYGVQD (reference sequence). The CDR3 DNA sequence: TGCGCCAGCAGCCAAAACGGGGGGCAGGGGAACAATCAGCCCCAGCATTTT. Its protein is CASSQNGGQGNNQPQHF.

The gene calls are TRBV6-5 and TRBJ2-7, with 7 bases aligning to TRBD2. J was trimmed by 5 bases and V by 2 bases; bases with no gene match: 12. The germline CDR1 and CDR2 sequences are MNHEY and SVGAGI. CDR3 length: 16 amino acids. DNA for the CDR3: TGTGCCAGCAGTTACGGGGGGGTTAGGGATCGTGACGAGCAGTACTTC. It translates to CASSYGGVRDRDEQYF.

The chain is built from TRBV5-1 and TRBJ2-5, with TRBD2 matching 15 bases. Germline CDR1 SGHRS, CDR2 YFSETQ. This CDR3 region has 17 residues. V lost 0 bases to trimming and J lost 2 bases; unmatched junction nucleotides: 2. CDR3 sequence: CASSLEGTSGGQETQYF. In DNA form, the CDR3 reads TGCGCCAGCAGCTTGGAAGGGACTAGCGGGGGGCAAGAGACCCAGTACTTC.

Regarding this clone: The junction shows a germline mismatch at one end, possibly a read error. CDR3 amino acids: CAISGHPKNAEAFF. The CDR3 nucleotides are TGTGCCATCTCCGGACATCCGAAGAACGCTGAAGCTTTCTTT. The chain couples TRBV10-3 to TRBJ1-1, with a weak D call TRBD1 (5 bases). This CDR3 has 14 residues. The V gene's germline CDR1 is ENHRY and CDR2 SYGVKD.

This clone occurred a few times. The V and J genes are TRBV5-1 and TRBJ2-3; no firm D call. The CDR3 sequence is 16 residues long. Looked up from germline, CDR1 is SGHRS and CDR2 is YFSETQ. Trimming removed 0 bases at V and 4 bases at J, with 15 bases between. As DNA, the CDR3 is TGCGCCAGCAGCTTGGGAGGCAGCCCGGGCGCAGATACGCAGTATTTT. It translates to CASSLGGSPGADTQYF.

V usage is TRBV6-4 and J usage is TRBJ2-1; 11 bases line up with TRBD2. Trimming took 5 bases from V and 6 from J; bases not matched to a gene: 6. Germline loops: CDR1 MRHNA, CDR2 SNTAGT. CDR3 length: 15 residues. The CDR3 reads CASSISGGAGNEQFF. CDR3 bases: TGTGCCAGCAGTATTAGCGGGGGGGCCGGCAATGAGCAGTTCTTC.

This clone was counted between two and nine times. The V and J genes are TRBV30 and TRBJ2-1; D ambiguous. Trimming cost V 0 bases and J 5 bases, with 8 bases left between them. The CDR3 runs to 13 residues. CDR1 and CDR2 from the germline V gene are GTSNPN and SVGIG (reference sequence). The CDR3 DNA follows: TGTGCCTGGAGTGTTGACCGCGACAATGAGCAGTTCTTC. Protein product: CAWSVDRDNEQFF.

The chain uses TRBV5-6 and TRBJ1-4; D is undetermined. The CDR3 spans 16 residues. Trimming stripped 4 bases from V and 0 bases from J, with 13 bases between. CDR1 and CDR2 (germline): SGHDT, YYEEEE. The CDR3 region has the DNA TGTGCCAGCAGCGTGGGGTTAGGTCCAACTAATGAAAAACTGTTTTTT. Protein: CASSVGLGPTNEKLFF.

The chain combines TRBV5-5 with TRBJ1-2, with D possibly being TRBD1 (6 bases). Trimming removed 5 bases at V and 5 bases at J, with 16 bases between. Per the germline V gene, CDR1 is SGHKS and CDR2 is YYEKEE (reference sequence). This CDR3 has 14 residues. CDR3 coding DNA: TGTGCCAGCAGTCTGGAGGTAGGGGGTTATGGCTACACCTTC. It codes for CASSLEVGGYGYTF. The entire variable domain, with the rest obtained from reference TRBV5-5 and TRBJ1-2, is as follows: DAGVTQSPTHLIKTRGQQVTLRCSPISGHKSVSWYQQVLGQGPQFIFQYYEKEERGRGNFPDRFSARQFPNYSSELNVNALLLGDSALYLCASSLEVGGYGYTFGSGTRLTVV.

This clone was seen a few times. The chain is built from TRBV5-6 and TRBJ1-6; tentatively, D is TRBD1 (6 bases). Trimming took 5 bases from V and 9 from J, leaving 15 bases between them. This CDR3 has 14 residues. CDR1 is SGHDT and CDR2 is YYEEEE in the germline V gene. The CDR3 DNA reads TGTGCCAGCAGTCTCAGGGGATGGAGTTCACCCCTCCACTTT. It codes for CASSLRGWSSPLHF.

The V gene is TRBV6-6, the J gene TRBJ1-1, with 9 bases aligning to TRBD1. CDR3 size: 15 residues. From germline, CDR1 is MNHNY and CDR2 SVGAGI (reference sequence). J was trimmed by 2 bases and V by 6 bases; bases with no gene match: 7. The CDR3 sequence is CASSDGTGSNTEAFF. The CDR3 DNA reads TGTGCCAGCAGCGACGGGACAGGGAGCAACACTGAAGCTTTCTTT.

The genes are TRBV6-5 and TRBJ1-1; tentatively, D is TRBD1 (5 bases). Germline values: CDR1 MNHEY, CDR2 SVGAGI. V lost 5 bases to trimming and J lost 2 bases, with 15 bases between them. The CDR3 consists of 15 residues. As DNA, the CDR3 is TGTGCCAGCAGTCTACAACCAGGGTCTAACACTGAAGCTTTCTTT. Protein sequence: CASSLQPGSNTEAFF.

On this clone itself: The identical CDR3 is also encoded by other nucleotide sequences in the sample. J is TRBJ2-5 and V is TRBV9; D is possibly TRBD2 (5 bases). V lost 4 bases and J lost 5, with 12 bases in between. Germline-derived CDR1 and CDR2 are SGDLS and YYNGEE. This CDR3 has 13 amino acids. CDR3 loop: CASSLSRGETQYF. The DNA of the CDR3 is TGTGCCAGCAGCCTGAGCCGAGGGGAGACCCAGTACTTC.

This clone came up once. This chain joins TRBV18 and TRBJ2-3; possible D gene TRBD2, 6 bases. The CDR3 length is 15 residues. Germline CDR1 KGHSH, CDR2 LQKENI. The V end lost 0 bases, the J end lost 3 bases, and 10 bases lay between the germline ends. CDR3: CASSPPMGRTDTQYF. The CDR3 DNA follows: TGTGCCAGCTCACCACCGATGGGGAGGACAGATACGCAGTATTTT. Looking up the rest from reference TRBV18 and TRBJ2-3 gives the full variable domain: NAGVMQNPRHLVRRRGQEARLRCSPMKGHSHVYWYRQLPEEGLKFMVYLQKENIIDESGMPKERFSAEFPKEGPSILRIQQVVRGDSAAYFCASSPPMGRTDTQYFGPGTRLTVL.

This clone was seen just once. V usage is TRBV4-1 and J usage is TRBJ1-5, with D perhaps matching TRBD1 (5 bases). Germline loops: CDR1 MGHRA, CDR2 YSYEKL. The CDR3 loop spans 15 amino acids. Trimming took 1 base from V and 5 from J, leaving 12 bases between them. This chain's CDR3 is CASSQVGGADQPQHF. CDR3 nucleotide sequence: TGCGCCAGCAGCCAAGTAGGAGGGGCGGATCAGCCCCAGCATTTT.

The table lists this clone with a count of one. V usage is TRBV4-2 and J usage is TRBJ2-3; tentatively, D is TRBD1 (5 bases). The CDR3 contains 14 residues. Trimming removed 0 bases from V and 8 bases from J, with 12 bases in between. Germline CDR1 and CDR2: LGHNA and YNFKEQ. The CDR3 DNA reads TGTGCCAGCAGCCAAGATAAGAACCAGGGTACGCAGTATTTT. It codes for CASSQDKNQGTQYF.

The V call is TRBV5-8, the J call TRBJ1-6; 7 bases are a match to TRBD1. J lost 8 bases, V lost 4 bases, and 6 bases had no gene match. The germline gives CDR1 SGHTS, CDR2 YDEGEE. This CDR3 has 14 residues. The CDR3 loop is CASSPTGDDSPLHF. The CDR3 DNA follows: TGTGCCAGCAGCCCTACAGGGGATGATTCACCCCTCCACTTT.

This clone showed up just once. CDR3 in DNA: TGTGCCAGGCACCGAGGGGAGCAGTACTTC. This codes for CARHRGEQYF. The rearrangement links TRBV5-6 to TRBJ2-7, with a possible D match to TRBD2 (5 bases). The germline V and J ends were trimmed by 8 bases and 7 bases, with 10 bases remaining between them. Per the germline V gene, CDR1 is SGHDT and CDR2 is YYEEEE. The CDR3 contains 10 residues.

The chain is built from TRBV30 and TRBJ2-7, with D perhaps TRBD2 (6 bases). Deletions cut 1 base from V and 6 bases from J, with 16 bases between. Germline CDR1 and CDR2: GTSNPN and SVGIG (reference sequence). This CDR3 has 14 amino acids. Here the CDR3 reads CAWSGSGQRIEQYF. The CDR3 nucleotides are TGTGCCTGGAGTGGAAGCGGGCAAAGGATCGAGCAGTACTTC.